Shown below are 24 T cell receptor beta chains from a single sample sequenced in a study of spatial heterogeneity in lung cancer (dated by TCRdb to about 2019). The sample's time point, from its label and the paper: sample taken at primary tumor resection. Receptor amplification or capture employed 5' RACE. For sequencing, a NextSeq 500 was employed. TCRdb's own reprocessing of the public reads used fastp at Q25 and MiXCR and kept productive beta chains. Entries are consolidated by CDR3 protein sequence, retaining the most common genes and DNA. Present in this sample are about 92,000 distinct CDR3 sequences, less than 15% of which were seen just once. Roughly two fifths of the sample lies in the top ten. Here the sequenced sample was PBMCs, taken at surgery. Receptor source: a male donor with early-stage non-small cell lung cancer.

This clonotype was picked up a small number of times. The gene calls are TRBV20-1 and TRBJ2-1, with 9 nucleotides matching TRBD2. With V trimmed by 6 bases and J by 1 base, 4 bases remained unmatched. The CDR3 length is 14 residues. Germline V gene lookup returns CDR1 DFQATT and CDR2 SNEGSKA (reference sequence). The CDR3 sequence is CSANSGRSYNEQFF. For the CDR3, the DNA is TGCAGTGCAAATAGCGGGAGATCCTACAATGAGCAGTTCTTC.

The chain is built from TRBV2 and TRBJ1-5; D not certain. Per germline, CDR1 SNHLY and CDR2 FYNNEI. This CDR3 has 15 amino acids. Trimming cost V 0 bases and J 3 bases, with 9 bases left between them. This CDR3 is CASSEAELPNQPQHF. CDR3 bases: TGTGCCAGCAGTGAAGCTGAGCTCCCCAATCAGCCCCAGCATTTT.

This clonotype was seen a few times. J is TRBJ2-3 and V is TRBV29-1, with TRBD2 identical over 7 bases. The CDR3 is made up of 15 amino acids. The ends lost 1 base at V and 2 bases at J; junction bases unmatched: 6. CDR1 and CDR2 (germline): SQVTM, ANQGSEA. In DNA form, the CDR3 reads TGCAGCGTTGAAGTAACGGGACTATACACAGATACGCAGTATTTT. As protein: CSVEVTGLYTDTQYF.

This clonotype was seen only a few times. The chain employs TRBV7-2 and TRBJ2-3; unclear D gene. The germline CDR1 and CDR2 sequences are SGHTA and FQGNSA. The CDR3 spans 13 residues. Trimming removed 4 bases at V and 5 bases at J, with 10 bases between. This chain's CDR3 is CASSSPWLDTQYF. In DNA form, the CDR3 reads TGTGCCAGCAGCTCCCCATGGTTAGATACGCAGTATTTT.

The sample holds many counts of this clonotype. CDR3 bases: TGTGCCACCAGCAGAGAGCGGGAGCGAGAGACCCAGTACTTC. It specifies CATSRERERETQYF. The rearrangement uses TRBV15 and TRBJ2-5; 7 positions agree with TRBD2. Trimming removed 0 bases from V and 4 bases from J; junction bases left unmatched: 2. Germline CDR1 LNHNV, CDR2 YYDKDF (reference sequence). The CDR3 covers 14 residues.

This clonotype occurred a few times. This chain connects TRBV7-9 to TRBJ2-1; TRBD2 matches 10 bases. V dropped 5 bases and J dropped 14; count of bases not matched to a gene: 12. Per germline, CDR1 SEHNR and CDR2 FQNEAQ (reference sequence). The CDR3 is 14 residues long. This chain's CDR3 is CASSPQTSGPPEFF. The DNA of the CDR3 is TGTGCCAGCAGCCCTCAGACTAGCGGGCCCCCGGAGTTCTTC.

This chain connects TRBV27 to TRBJ1-2; 9 nucleotides align to TRBD1. V lost 5 bases and J lost 6; bases outside the gene matches: 4. The CDR3 loop spans 13 amino acids. CDR1 and CDR2 (germline): MNHEY, SMNVEV (reference sequence). CDR3 region: CASSLGTGNGYTF. CDR3 DNA: TGTGCCAGCAGTCTGGGGACAGGGAATGGCTACACCTTC.

This clonotype was seen only a few times. The rearrangement links TRBV20-1 to TRBJ2-3; weak D call: TRBD1 (5 bases). CDR3 length equals 15 residues. Germline CDR1 DFQATT, CDR2 SNEGSKA (reference sequence). Trimming took off 5 bases at V and 5 bases at J, with 20 bases between the two ends. The CDR3 bases are TGCAGTGCTCAAGCTGGGGCCGCGATCAGAGATACGCAGTATTTT. Residues: CSAQAGAAIRDTQYF.

This clonotype was observed a few times. V is TRBV10-3 and J is TRBJ2-2, with 9 positions matching TRBD1. The CDR3 consists of 14 residues. Germline-derived CDR1 and CDR2 are ENHRY and SYGVKD. V shed 6 bases, J shed 5 bases, and the junction held 4 bases outside the gene matches. The CDR3 coding sequence is TGTGCCATCAGGGGACAGGGCGGGACCGGGGAGCTGTTTTTT. It translates to CAIRGQGGTGELFF.

This clonotype was counted at least ten times. V gene TRBV7-2 combines with J gene TRBJ2-5; D is uncertain. With 0 bases removed from V and 3 bases from J, the gap between germline ends came to 5 bases. This CDR3 spans 13 amino acids. Germline CDR1 SGHTA, CDR2 FQGNSA. The CDR3 nucleotides are TGTGCCAGCAGCTTAGCTAGGGAAGAGACCCAGTACTTC. Translation: CASSLAREETQYF.

The chain recombines TRBV29-1 with TRBJ2-5, with 8 positions matching TRBD2. The junction had 8 bases not matched to a gene; V was cut back by 6 bases and J by 5 bases. CDR1 is SQVTM and CDR2 is ANQGSEA in the germline V gene. CDR3 length: 13 residues. The CDR3 DNA sequence: TGCAGCGTCACCGGGACTAGTTCCGAGACCCAGTACTTC. Amino acids: CSVTGTSSETQYF. The full variable domain, completed using reference TRBV29-1 and TRBJ2-5, is SAVISQKPSRDICQRGTSLTIQCQVDSQVTMMFWYRQQPGQSLTLIATANQGSEATYESGFVIDKFPISRPNLTFSTLTVSNMSPEDSSIYLCSVTGTSSETQYFGPGTRLLVL.

This chain connects TRBV7-2 to TRBJ1-1; maybe TRBD1 (5 bases). V lost 5 bases and J 3 bases, leaving 13 bases between the germline ends. Germline V lookup: CDR1 SGHTA, CDR2 FQGNSA. The length of the CDR3 is 14 residues. The CDR3 protein is CASSKGVPHTEAFF. The CDR3 DNA sequence: TGTGCCAGCAGCAAAGGGGTCCCCCACACTGAAGCTTTCTTT.

Only a few counts were recorded for this clonotype. In nucleotides, the CDR3 is TGTGCCAGCAGTCCCGGAGGGCAACGGAATCAGCCCCAGCATTTT. It specifies CASSPGGQRNQPQHF. The rearrangement uses TRBV28 and TRBJ1-5; no clear D. This CDR3 contains 15 residues. Per germline, CDR1 MDHEN and CDR2 SYDVKM. Trimming stripped 5 bases from V and 4 bases from J, with 15 bases between.

The V gene is TRBV6-2 or TRBV6-3, the J gene TRBJ2-7; either TRBD1 or TRBD2 may supply D (5 bases each). Germline V gene lookup returns CDR1 MNHEY and CDR2 SVGEGT. Trimming removed 1 base at V and 3 bases at J, with 13 bases between. CDR3 size: 15 residues. In nucleotides, the CDR3 is TGTGCCAGCAGTTACTACCGGGACGGTAGCTACGAGCAGTACTTC. Encoded protein: CASSYYRDGSYEQYF.

This clonotype was seen at least ten times. This chain uses TRBV9 with TRBJ2-3, with 7 bases aligning to TRBD2. This CDR3 comprises 15 residues. J gave up 6 bases and V 2 bases, and 9 bases lay outside the gene matches. CDR1 SGDLS and CDR2 YYNGEE come from the germline V gene. Here the CDR3 DNA reads TGTGCCAGCAGCGTGGCGAGCGGGAACCCCGATACGCAGTATTTT. Its protein is CASSVASGNPDTQYF.

The rearrangement links TRBV3-1 to TRBJ2-3; 12 bases align to TRBD2. CDR1 LGHDT and CDR2 YNNKEL come from the germline V gene (reference sequence). This CDR3 contains 16 residues. Trimming at V came to 1 base and at J to 6 bases, leaving 5 bases not matched to a gene. The DNA of the CDR3 is TGTGCCAGCAGCCAAGCGCTAGCGGGGGGGGTGGATACGCAGTATTTT. Translated, it gives CASSQALAGGVDTQYF.

The V gene is TRBV7-2, the J gene TRBJ2-5, with D maybe TRBD2 (6 bases). CDR3 length: 14 residues. V lost 6 bases to trimming and J lost 3 bases, with 14 bases between them. CDR1 is SGHTA and CDR2 is FQGNSA in the germline V gene. CDR3 residues: CASRLHAGKETQYF. The CDR3 nucleotides read TGTGCCAGCAGACTGCACGCGGGAAAAGAGACCCAGTACTTC. The full variable domain, with the rest looked up from reference TRBV7-2 and TRBJ2-5, is GAGVSQSPSNKVTEKGKDVELRCDPISGHTALYWYRQSLGQGLEFLIYFQGNSAPDKSGLPSDRFSAERTGGSVSTLTIQRTQQEDSAVYLCASRLHAGKETQYFGPGTRLLVL.

This clonotype has a handful of counts. This chain uses TRBV10-3 with TRBJ2-7; TRBD1 might be the D (6 bases). Germline V CDR1 and CDR2: ENHRY, SYGVKD. V dropped 2 bases and J dropped 4 bases, with 12 bases sitting between them. The CDR3 is made up of 14 amino acids. CDR3 sequence reads: CAISEGTGRYEQYF. CDR3 bases: TGTGCCATCAGTGAGGGTACAGGGCGGTACGAGCAGTACTTC.

In this sample, this clonotype turned up a few times. The chain combines TRBV10-3 with TRBJ2-2; D gene unclear. The length of the CDR3 is 12 residues. Trimming cost V 0 bases and J 14 bases, with 10 bases left between them. Germline values: CDR1 ENHRY, CDR2 SYGVKD. For the CDR3, the DNA is TGTGCCATCAGTGAGTCCGGCAGGCTCCTGTTTTTT. Its translation: CAISESGRLLFF.

The chain employs TRBV12-3 or TRBV12-4 and TRBJ2-6, with 10 bases matching TRBD1. J was trimmed by 0 bases and V by 4 bases; bases with no gene match: 6. CDR3 length: 18 amino acids. The CDR3 bases are TGTGCCAGCAGTTGGAGGACAGGGGGACCCTCTGGGGCCAACGTCCTGACTTTC. Translation gives CASSWRTGGPSGANVLTF.

This clonotype has more than one count but fewer than ten. The chain uses TRBV6-1 and TRBJ2-1; D is ambiguous. CDR1 and CDR2 from the germline V gene are MNHNS and SASEGT. This CDR3 has 11 amino acids. The germline V and J ends were trimmed by 10 bases and 4 bases, with 8 bases remaining between them. CDR3 protein: CATKTYNEQFF. CDR3 sequence (DNA): TGTGCCACCAAAACTTACAATGAGCAGTTCTTC.

This clonotype was recorded many times. This chain connects TRBV5-5 to TRBJ1-6; possible D gene TRBD1, 6 bases. This CDR3 contains 14 residues. CDR1 is SGHKS, CDR2 YYEKEE, per germline (reference sequence). With 2 bases removed from V and 6 bases from J, the gap between germline ends came to 9 bases. The CDR3 here is CASSFQDSNSPLHF. DNA of the CDR3: TGTGCCAGCAGCTTCCAGGACAGTAATTCACCCCTCCACTTT.

This clonotype showed up many times. The chain uses TRBV28 and TRBJ2-5; D might be TRBD1 or TRBD2, each matching 5 bases. The CDR3 totals 15 residues. Germline V gene sequence: CDR1 MDHEN, CDR2 SYDVKM. V shed 6 bases and J shed 1 base, with 15 bases lying between them. The chain's CDR3 is CASSGRDAAQETQYF. Here the CDR3 DNA reads TGTGCCAGCAGCGGAAGGGACGCAGCCCAAGAGACCCAGTACTTC.

V and J are TRBV29-1 and TRBJ2-5, with a tentative D call TRBD2 (5 bases). Per germline, CDR1 SQVTM and CDR2 ANQGSEA. With 6 bases removed from V and 1 base from J, the gap between germline ends came to 15 bases. CDR3 length: 14 amino acids. The CDR3 DNA reads as TGCAGCGTCCAAGGTGGGCGGGTCCAAGAGACCCAGTACTTC. Translated, it gives CSVQGGRVQETQYF.